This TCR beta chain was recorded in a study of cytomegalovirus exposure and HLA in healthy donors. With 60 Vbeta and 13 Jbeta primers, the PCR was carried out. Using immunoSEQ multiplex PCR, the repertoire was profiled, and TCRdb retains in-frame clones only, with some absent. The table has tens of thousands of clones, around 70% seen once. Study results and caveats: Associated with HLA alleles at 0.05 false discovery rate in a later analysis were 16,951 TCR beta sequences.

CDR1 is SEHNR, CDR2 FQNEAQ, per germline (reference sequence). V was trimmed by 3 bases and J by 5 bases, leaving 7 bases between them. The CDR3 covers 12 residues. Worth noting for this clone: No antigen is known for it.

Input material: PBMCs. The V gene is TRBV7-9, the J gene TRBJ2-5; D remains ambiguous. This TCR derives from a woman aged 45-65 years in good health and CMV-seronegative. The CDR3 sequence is CASSLMEETQYF. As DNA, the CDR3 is TGTGCCAGCAGCTTGATGGAGGAGACCCAGTACTTC. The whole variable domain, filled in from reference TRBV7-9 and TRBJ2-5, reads DTGVSQNPRHKITKRGQNVTFRCDPISEHNRLYWYRQTLGQGPEFLTYFQNEAQLEKSRLLSDRFSAERPKGSFSTLEIQRTEQGDSAMYLCASSLMEETQYFGPGTRLLVL.